This is a list of T cell receptor beta chains from one sample in a study of T cell repertoires in Merkel cell carcinoma. Libraries were prepared by immunoSEQ multiplex PCR; TCRdb keeps only in-frame clonotypes and omits some of them. The sample consists of 13,000 to 15,000 clones, 65% to 85% of them appearing once. Sequences were obtained from tumor tissue. The receptors here all came from an adult with Merkel cell carcinoma. CDR3s include the opening cysteine and the closing phenylalanine or tryptophan. The order of the fields is J gene, V gene, clone size, D gene, CDR3 protein, CDR3 DNA. The D gene is left open where the match is weak. Part of the rows lack a size; the others show once, few, many or a class for expanded clones.

j_gene: TRBJ2-1; v_gene: TRBV18; abundance: NA; d_gene: NA; CDR3aa: CASSVYNEQFF; CDR3nt: TGTGCCAGCTCGGTATACAATGAGCAGTTCTTC
j_gene: TRBJ2-6; v_gene: TRBV9; abundance: NA; d_gene: NA; CDR3aa: CASTRSGAANVLTF; CDR3nt: TGTGCCAGCACTAGATCAGGGGCGGCCAACGTCCTGACTTTC
j_gene: TRBJ2-7; v_gene: TRBV30; abundance: NA; d_gene: NA; CDR3aa: CAWSVLDREQYF; CDR3nt: TGTGCCTGGAGTGTACTAGATCGCGAGCAGTACTTC
j_gene: TRBJ2-1; v_gene: TRBV9; abundance: few; d_gene: NA; CDR3aa: CASSVRGVTYNEQFF; CDR3nt: TGTGCCAGCAGCGTAAGAGGGGTTACCTACAATGAGCAGTTCTTC
j_gene: TRBJ1-2; v_gene: TRBV10-2; abundance: NA; d_gene: NA; CDR3aa: CASSESLQRGYTF; CDR3nt: TGCGCCAGCAGTGAGAGCCTACAACGGGGCTACACCTTC
j_gene: TRBJ2-1; v_gene: TRBV6-6; abundance: NA; d_gene: TRBD2; CDR3aa: CASSSGRARVNEQFF; CDR3nt: TGTGCCAGCAGTTCCGGGAGGGCCCGGGTAAATGAGCAGTTCTTC
j_gene: TRBJ1-2; v_gene: TRBV5-4; abundance: NA; d_gene: TRBD1; CDR3aa: CASSLFGTGSLYAYGYTF; CDR3nt: TGTGCCAGCAGCTTGTTCGGGACAGGGTCTTTATACGCCTATGGCTACACCTTC
j_gene: TRBJ1-1; v_gene: TRBV7-3; abundance: NA; d_gene: NA; CDR3aa: CASSLTSSLTEAFF; CDR3nt: TGTGCCAGCAGCTTAACCAGTTCGCTCACTGAAGCTTTCTTT
j_gene: TRBJ2-3; v_gene: TRBV27; abundance: NA; d_gene: NA; CDR3aa: CATRRLMGSTDTQYF; CDR3nt: TGTGCCACCCGACGTTTAATGGGTAGCACAGATACGCAGTATTTT
j_gene: TRBJ2-7; v_gene: TRBV5-1; abundance: NA; d_gene: TRBD1; CDR3aa: CASSHLTGIYEQYF; CDR3nt: TGCGCCAGCAGCCATTTGACAGGGATCTACGAGCAGTACTTC
j_gene: TRBJ1-2; v_gene: TRBV2; abundance: NA; d_gene: NA; CDR3aa: CASSRDSNYGYTF; CDR3nt: TGTGCCAGCAGTCGCGACAGCAACTATGGCTACACCTTC
j_gene: TRBJ2-2; v_gene: TRBV27; abundance: NA; d_gene: TRBD2; CDR3aa: CASSLRGEYGELFF; CDR3nt: TGTGCCAGCAGTTTACGGGGGGAGTACGGGGAGCTGTTTTTT
j_gene: TRBJ2-7; v_gene: TRBV27; abundance: NA; d_gene: TRBD2; CDR3aa: CASNKHSGSGPEQYF; CDR3nt: TGTGCCAGCAATAAGCATAGCGGGAGTGGACCCGAGCAGTACTTC
j_gene: TRBJ2-7; v_gene: TRBV30; abundance: once; d_gene: NA; CDR3aa: CAGRRSYEQYF; CDR3nt: TGTGCCGGGAGGAGGTCCTACGAGCAGTACTTC
j_gene: TRBJ1-2; v_gene: TRBV6-5; abundance: once; d_gene: NA; CDR3aa: CASSYDSYGYTF; CDR3nt: TGTGCCAGCAGTTACGACAGCTATGGCTACACCTTC
j_gene: TRBJ2-6; v_gene: TRBV28; abundance: few; d_gene: NA; CDR3aa: CASSLRGSGANVLTF; CDR3nt: TGTGCCAGCAGTCTAAGGGGCTCTGGGGCCAACGTCCTGACTTTC
j_gene: TRBJ2-1; v_gene: TRBV15; abundance: NA; d_gene: NA; CDR3aa: CATSRESAVSYNEQFF; CDR3nt: TGTGCCACCAGCAGAGAGTCAGCGGTCTCCTACAATGAGCAGTTCTTC
j_gene: TRBJ2-2; v_gene: TRBV7-2; abundance: once; d_gene: NA; CDR3aa: CASSLTQGGTGELFF; CDR3nt: TGTGCCAGCAGCTTAACGCAGGGTGGGACCGGGGAGCTGTTTTTT
j_gene: TRBJ2-2; v_gene: TRBV4-2; abundance: once; d_gene: NA; CDR3aa: CASSQNTGELFF; CDR3nt: TGTGCCAGCAGCCAGAACACCGGGGAGCTGTTTTTT
j_gene: TRBJ2-7; v_gene: TRBV4-3; abundance: few; d_gene: TRBD1; CDR3aa: CASSHSGTGESYEQYF; CDR3nt: TGCGCCAGCAGCCACTCCGGGACAGGGGAGTCCTACGAGCAGTACTTC
j_gene: TRBJ1-2; v_gene: TRBV7-9; abundance: NA; d_gene: TRBD1; CDR3aa: CASSRTGIGDYGYTF; CDR3nt: TGTGCCAGCAGCAGGACAGGGATCGGGGACTATGGCTACACCTTC
j_gene: TRBJ1-2; v_gene: TRBV6-6; abundance: once; d_gene: NA; CDR3aa: CASVSGPSYGYTF; CDR3nt: TGTGCCAGCGTCTCGGGCCCCTCCTATGGCTACACCTTC
j_gene: TRBJ1-4; v_gene: TRBV18; abundance: NA; d_gene: NA; CDR3aa: CASSPSTTNEKLFF; CDR3nt: TGTGCCAGCTCACCGTCCACAACTAATGAAAAACTGTTTTTT
j_gene: TRBJ2-1; v_gene: TRBV7-2; abundance: NA; d_gene: NA; CDR3aa: CASSLDWRQGYNEQFF; CDR3nt: TGTGCCAGCAGCTTAGACTGGCGCCAGGGATACAATGAGCAGTTCTTC
j_gene: TRBJ2-7; v_gene: TRBV6-5; abundance: NA; d_gene: NA; CDR3aa: CASSTGSEQYF; CDR3nt: TGTGCCAGCAGTACAGGGTCCGAGCAGTACTTC
j_gene: TRBJ1-1; v_gene: TRBV28; abundance: NA; d_gene: NA; CDR3aa: CASSPTGWGDTEAFF; CDR3nt: TGTGCCAGCAGTCCAACAGGGTGGGGAGACACTGAAGCTTTCTTT
j_gene: TRBJ2-3; v_gene: TRBV7-8; abundance: NA; d_gene: NA; CDR3aa: CASSSRLGSTDTQYF; CDR3nt: TGTGCCAGCAGCTCCAGGCTCGGGAGCACAGATACGCAGTATTTT
j_gene: TRBJ2-2; v_gene: TRBV19; abundance: NA; d_gene: TRBD1; CDR3aa: CASSIPRTGSGELFF; CDR3nt: TGTGCCAGTAGTATCCCTCGGACAGGGTCCGGGGAGCTGTTTTTT
j_gene: TRBJ1-1; v_gene: TRBV2; abundance: NA; d_gene: NA; CDR3aa: CASSERRTEAFF; CDR3nt: TGTGCCAGCAGTGAGAGGAGGACTGAAGCTTTCTTT
j_gene: TRBJ1-6; v_gene: TRBV10-3; abundance: NA; d_gene: NA; CDR3aa: CAISEGTQSSPLHF; CDR3nt: TGTGCCATCAGTGAGGGGACCCAGTCCTCACCCCTCCACTTT
j_gene: TRBJ2-1; v_gene: TRBV6-2/TRBV6-3; abundance: few; d_gene: TRBD2; CDR3aa: CASSFLSGRDYNEQFF; CDR3nt: TGTGCCAGCAGTTTCCTCAGCGGGAGAGATTACAATGAGCAGTTCTTC
j_gene: TRBJ1-2; v_gene: TRBV27; abundance: few; d_gene: NA; CDR3aa: CASKVFDRSNYGYTF; CDR3nt: TGTGCCAGCAAGGTATTTGACCGAAGTAACTATGGCTACACCTTC
j_gene: TRBJ1-1; v_gene: TRBV7-9; abundance: NA; d_gene: NA; CDR3aa: CVSSPPAGGLNTEAFF; CDR3nt: TGTGTCAGCAGCCCGCCCGCGGGGGGGTTGAACACTGAAGCTTTCTTT
j_gene: TRBJ2-1; v_gene: TRBV7-2; abundance: medium-sized; d_gene: TRBD2; CDR3aa: CASSPPSGSYNEQFF; CDR3nt: TGTGCCAGCAGCCCCCCGAGCGGGAGCTACAATGAGCAGTTCTTC
j_gene: TRBJ2-1; v_gene: TRBV6-5; abundance: NA; d_gene: TRBD2; CDR3aa: CATISGSNEQFF; CDR3nt: TGTGCCACTATTAGCGGGAGCAATGAGCAGTTCTTC
j_gene: TRBJ2-3; v_gene: TRBV5-4; abundance: few; d_gene: TRBD2; CDR3aa: CASSSGTPGTDTQYF; CDR3nt: TGTGCCAGCAGCAGCGGGACCCCGGGCACAGATACGCAGTATTTT
j_gene: TRBJ2-2; v_gene: TRBV28; abundance: NA; d_gene: NA; CDR3aa: CASSFSAGPEELFF; CDR3nt: TGTGCCAGCAGTTTTTCCGCGGGACCGGAGGAGCTGTTTTTT